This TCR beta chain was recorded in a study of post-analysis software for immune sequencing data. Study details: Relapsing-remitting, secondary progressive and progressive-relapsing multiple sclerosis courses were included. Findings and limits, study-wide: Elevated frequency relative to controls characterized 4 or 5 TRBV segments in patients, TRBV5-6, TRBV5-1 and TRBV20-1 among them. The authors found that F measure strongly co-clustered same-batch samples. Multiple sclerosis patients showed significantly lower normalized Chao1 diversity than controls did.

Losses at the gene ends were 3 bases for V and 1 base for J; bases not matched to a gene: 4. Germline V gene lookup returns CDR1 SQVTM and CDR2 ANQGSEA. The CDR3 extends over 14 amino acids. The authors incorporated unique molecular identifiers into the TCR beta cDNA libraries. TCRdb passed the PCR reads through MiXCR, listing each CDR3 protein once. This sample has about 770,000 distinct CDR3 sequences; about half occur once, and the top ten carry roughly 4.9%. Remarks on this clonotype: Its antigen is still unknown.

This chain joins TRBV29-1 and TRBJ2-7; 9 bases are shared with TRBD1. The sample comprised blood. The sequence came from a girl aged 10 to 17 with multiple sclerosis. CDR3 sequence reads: CSVDPGQGSYEQYF. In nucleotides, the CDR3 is TGCAGCGTTGACCCGGGACAGGGATCCTACGAGCAGTACTTC.